These T cell receptor beta chains were read from a single sample in a study of T cells in Graves' hyperthyroidism and ophthalmopathy. A single record per CDR3 protein comes from TCRdb applying MiXCR to the multiplex PCR reads. The sample records fewer than 650,000 distinct CDR3 sequences, about 15% being singletons. Sequencing was performed on blood. The receptors come from a woman in her thirties or forties with Graves' ophthalmopathy. The CDR3 runs from the conserved cysteine through the conserved F or W. A D gene is named only where the DNA matches it firmly. A row's size may be missing; if present it is once, few, many or a size class.

>.|many|TRBV6-2/TRBV6-3|TRBJ1-5
CASSYFPAQPQHF
TGTGCCAGCAGTTACTTTCCGGCCCAGCCCCAGCATTTT
>TRBD2|many|TRBV11-2|TRBJ2-5
CASSLVAWGGRETQYF
TGTGCCAGCAGCTTAGTGGCTTGGGGGGGACGAGAGACCCAGTACTTC
>.|many|TRBV12-3/TRBV12-4|TRBJ2-2
CASSSDSTTGELFF
TGTGCCAGCAGTTCGGACTCCACTACCGGGGAGCTGTTTTTT
>TRBD2|many|TRBV20-1|TRBJ2-5
CSARGGIAGGETQYF
TGCAGTGCTAGAGGGGGGATAGCGGGAGGTGAGACCCAGTACTTC
>TRBD1|few|TRBV20-1|TRBJ1-5
CSARTGGVNQPQHF
TGCAGTGCTAGAACAGGGGGCGTTAATCAGCCCCAGCATTTT
>TRBD2|many|TRBV20-1|TRBJ2-7
CSARLAGSYEQYF
TGCAGTGCTAGGCTAGCGGGGTCCTACGAGCAGTACTTC
>.|few|TRBV9|TRBJ2-2
CASSVASGSATTGELFF
TGTGCCAGCAGCGTAGCTTCAGGCAGCGCTACCACCGGGGAGCTGTTTTTT
>.|few|TRBV6-5|TRBJ1-1
CASSYGQLLEAFF
TGTGCCAGCAGTTACGGACAGCTTTTGGAAGCTTTCTTT
>.|many|TRBV7-2|TRBJ1-2
CASSPPGRRGYTF
TGTGCCAGCAGTCCTCCGGGACGTCGGGGCTACACCTTC
>.|few|TRBV6-1|TRBJ2-7
CASMRGHRVDEQYF
TGTGCCAGCATGCGGGGACACCGGGTGGACGAGCAGTACTTC
>TRBD2|many|TRBV20-1|TRBJ2-2
CSARRTSGSGGELFF
TGCAGTGCTCGCCGGACTAGCGGGAGTGGCGGGGAGCTGTTTTTT
>.|many|TRBV6-5|TRBJ1-2
CASSSTGIYGYTF
TGTGCCAGCAGTTCAACGGGGATCTATGGCTACACCTTC
>TRBD2|few|TRBV15|TRBJ2-7
CATSRDGLAGVVWYEQYF
TGTGCCACCAGCAGAGATGGCCTAGCGGGAGTCGTTTGGTACGAGCAGTACTTC
>.|.|TRBV7-2|TRBJ2-7
CASSSGPEQYF
TGTGCCAGCAGCTCAGGCCCGGAGCAGTACTTC
>.|.|TRBV20-1|TRBJ2-2
CSAKYGSNTGELFF
TGCAGTGCTAAATACGGGAGCAACACCGGGGAGCTGTTTTTT
>TRBD1|many|TRBV28|TRBJ2-4
CASSKRTYRGGGNIQYF
TGTGCCAGCAGTAAAAGGACGTACAGGGGCGGAGGAAACATTCAGTACTTC
>.|.|TRBV7-2|TRBJ2-7
CASSLEQRSYEQYF
TGTGCCAGCAGCTTAGAACAGCGATCCTACGAGCAGTACTTC
>.|many|TRBV30|TRBJ1-2
CAWGAPHYYGYTF
TGTGCCTGGGGCGCTCCCCATTACTATGGCTACACCTTC
>.|.|TRBV5-1|TRBJ2-3
CASSFLATSTDTQYF
TGCGCCAGCAGCTTTCTAGCAACTAGCACAGATACGCAGTATTTT
>TRBD2|many|TRBV20-1|TRBJ2-5
CSASTAGVGETQYF
TGCAGTGCTTCTACAGCGGGAGTAGGGGAGACCCAGTACTTC
>TRBD1|.|TRBV14|TRBJ2-2
CASSRYRDRGNRELFF
TGTGCCAGCAGCCGGTACCGGGACAGGGGGAACCGGGAGCTGTTTTTT
>.|many|TRBV30|TRBJ1-2
CAWSLNAYGYTF
TGTGCCTGGAGTCTTAATGCATATGGCTACACCTTC
>.|many|TRBV20-1|TRBJ1-1
CSAIIRDTKFQGTEAFF
TGCAGTGCTATTATCCGAGACACCAAGTTCCAGGGGACTGAAGCTTTCTTT
>TRBD2|few|TRBV7-8|TRBJ2-2
CASSPRLATNTGELFF
TGTGCCAGCAGCCCAAGACTAGCGACGAACACCGGGGAGCTGTTTTTT
>TRBD1|many|TRBV12-3/TRBV12-4|TRBJ1-3
CASREDRTRNTIYF
TGTGCCAGCAGAGAGGACAGGACGAGAAACACCATATATTTT
>.|once|TRBV20-1|TRBJ2-5
CSAGPNNQFQETQYF
TGCAGTGCGGGACCAAACAACCAATTCCAAGAGACCCAGTACTTC
>.|many|TRBV28|TRBJ1-2
CASSPIAYGGYTF
TGTGCCAGCAGCCCCATAGCTTATGGGGGCTACACCTTC
>TRBD2|many|TRBV27|TRBJ2-7
CASSRPPGLAGGRRYEQYF
TGTGCCAGCAGTCGACCTCCGGGACTAGCGGGAGGGCGGAGATACGAGCAGTACTTC
>TRBD1|few|TRBV20-1|TRBJ2-7
CSVYGTDNYEQYF
TGCAGTGTATACGGGACAGATAATTACGAGCAGTACTTC
>.|many|TRBV20-1|TRBJ1-5
CSARADSNQPQHF
TGCAGTGCTAGAGCCGATAGCAATCAGCCCCAGCATTTT
>TRBD2|many|TRBV6-1|TRBJ2-7
CASSEWTSGSYERYF
TGTGCCAGCAGTGAATGGACTAGCGGTTCCTACGAGCGGTACTTC
>TRBD2|.|TRBV20-1|TRBJ2-5
CSASPGSGIQETQYF
TGCAGTGCTTCCCCGGGTAGCGGGATACAAGAGACCCAGTACTTC
>.|.|TRBV5-5|TRBJ2-2
CASSLTGSAGELFF
TGTGCCAGCAGCTTGACAGGATCGGCCGGGGAGCTGTTTTTT
>.|many|TRBV28|TRBJ1-2
CASSLVTIGYTF
TGTGCCAGCAGTTTGGTCACTATCGGCTACACCTTC
>TRBD2|few|TRBV19|TRBJ2-5
CASTSSSGSRETQYF
TGTGCCAGTACCTCGTCTAGCGGGTCCCGGGAGACCCAGTACTTC
>TRBD2|many|TRBV30|TRBJ2-3
CAWSPSGVTDTQYF
TGTGCCTGGAGCCCTAGCGGGGTCACAGATACGCAGTATTTT
>TRBD1|many|TRBV6-5|TRBJ2-1
CASSRDSRQFF
TGTGCCAGCAGCCGGGACAGTAGGCAGTTCTTC
>.|many|TRBV5-1|TRBJ1-1
CASSLAAGVSGTEAFF
TGCGCCAGCAGCTTGGCCGCAGGTGTTTCGGGGACTGAAGCTTTCTTT
>.|many|TRBV12-3/TRBV12-4|TRBJ2-7
CASSLPPSSVYF
TGTGCCAGCAGTTTACCCCCTTCGTCTGTGTACTTC
>.|many|TRBV6-2/TRBV6-3|TRBJ2-5
CASTFTGTQETQYF
TGTGCCAGCACTTTTACCGGGACACAAGAGACCCAGTACTTC
>.|many|TRBV6-1|TRBJ2-3
CASSATEWADTQYF
TGTGCCAGCAGTGCGACAGAGTGGGCAGATACGCAGTATTTT
>.|many|TRBV5-6|TRBJ1-1
CASSFPTVMNTEAFF
TGTGCCAGCAGCTTTCCGACAGTTATGAACACTGAAGCTTTCTTT